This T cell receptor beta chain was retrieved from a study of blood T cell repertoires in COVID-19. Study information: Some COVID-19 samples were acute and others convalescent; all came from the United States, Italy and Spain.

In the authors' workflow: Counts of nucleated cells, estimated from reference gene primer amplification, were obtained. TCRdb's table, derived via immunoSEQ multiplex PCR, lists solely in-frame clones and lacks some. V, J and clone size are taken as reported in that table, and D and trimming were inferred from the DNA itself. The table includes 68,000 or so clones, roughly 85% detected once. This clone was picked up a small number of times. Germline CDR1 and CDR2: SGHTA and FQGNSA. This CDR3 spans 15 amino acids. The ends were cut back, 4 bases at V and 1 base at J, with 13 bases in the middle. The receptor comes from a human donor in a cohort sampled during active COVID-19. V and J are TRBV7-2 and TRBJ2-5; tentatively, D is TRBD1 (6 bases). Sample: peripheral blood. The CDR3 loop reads CASSSQGQIQETQYF. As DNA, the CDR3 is TGTGCCAGCAGCTCCCAAGGACAGATCCAAGAGACCCAGTACTTC.